This T cell receptor beta chain was documented in a study of blood T cell repertoires in COVID-19. CDR1 and CDR2 (germline): MDHEN, SYDVKM. The CDR3 contains 12 residues. Trimming at V came to 11 bases and at J to 5 bases, leaving 7 bases not matched to a gene. Here immunoSEQ multiplex PCR was the method, and the copy in TCRdb shows in-frame clones only, minus some. The sample consists of over 200,000 clones, roughly 90% of them appearing once. The clonotype comes from an older woman with acute or convalescent COVID-19. Sequenced material: peripheral blood. The chain employs TRBV28 and TRBJ2-7; 9 bases fit TRBD2. The CDR3 DNA is TGTGCCGTTAGCGGGAGTAGCGACGAGCAGTACTTC. This sequence encodes CAVSGSSDEQYF.